What follows are 27 T cell receptor beta chains derived from one specimen sequenced in a study of blood T cell repertoires in COVID-19. TCRdb keeps only in-frame clones here, not all; method: immunoSEQ multiplex PCR. The table lists more than 150,000 clones, more than 70% of them singletons, with about 2.7% in the top ten. The specimen was peripheral blood. The receptors derive from a man aged 35 to 55 with active or convalescent COVID-19.

This rearrangement joins TRBV9 to TRBJ2-1; weak D call: TRBD2 (6 bases). Trimming cost V 4 bases and J 10 bases, with 12 bases left between them. Per germline, CDR1 SGDLS and CDR2 YYNGEE. This CDR3 region has 12 residues. The CDR3 nucleotides are TGTGCCAGCAGCCCTAGCGAGCGGGAGCAGTTCTTC. This encodes CASSPSEREQFF.

The J gene is TRBJ2-2, the V gene TRBV4-1, with TRBD2 identical over 7 bases. The CDR3 loop spans 16 amino acids. V was clipped by 4 bases and J by 4 bases; unmatched bases: 9. From germline, CDR1 is MGHRA and CDR2 YSYEKL. The CDR3 nucleotides read TGCGCCAGCAGCCCAGCCGGACTAGTTGTCACCGGGGAGCTGTTTTTT. It yields the protein CASSPAGLVVTGELFF.

A single count supports this clone. V is TRBV14 and J is TRBJ2-1, with 9 bases aligning to TRBD1. The CDR3 extends over 16 amino acids. V trimming: 1 base; J trimming: 5 bases; junction bases outside the gene matches: 6. CDR1 and CDR2 (germline): SGHDN, FVKESK. CDR3 nucleotide sequence: TGTGCCAGCAGCCAAGGCCCCGGGACAGGGAACAATGAGCAGTTCTTC. This sequence encodes CASSQGPGTGNNEQFF.

J is TRBJ2-7 and V is TRBV14, with D maybe TRBD1 (7 bases). CDR3 length: 14 amino acids. The V gene lost 5 bases and the J gene lost 3 bases, with 14 bases spanning the gap. CDR1 and CDR2 (germline): SGHDN, FVKESK. CDR3 nucleotide sequence: TGTGCCAGCAGCAAGACAGGGAGGAACTACGAGCAGTACTTC. Amino acid sequence: CASSKTGRNYEQYF.

This chain joins TRBV15 and TRBJ1-1; D remains unclear. This CDR3 spans 12 amino acids. The germline V gene encodes CDR1 LNHNV and CDR2 YYDKDF (reference sequence). V lost 3 bases, J lost 2 bases, and 4 bases lay in between. CDR3 in DNA: TGTGCCACCAGCAGGGCAAACACTGAAGCTTTCTTT. Its translation is CATSRANTEAFF. Drawing the rest from reference TRBV15 and TRBJ1-1, the complete variable domain is DAMVIQNPRYQVTQFGKPVTLSCSQTLNHNVMYWYQQKSSQAPKLLFHYYDKDFNNEADTPDNFQSRRPNTSFCFLDIRSPGLGDTAMYLCATSRANTEAFFGQGTRLTVV.

The gene calls are TRBV30 and TRBJ2-7; 8 bases align to TRBD1. V gave up 0 bases and J gave up 11 bases; unmatched junction bases: 6. The CDR3 is 12 residues long. Germline CDR1 is GTSNPN and CDR2 is SVGIG (reference sequence). CDR3 sequence reads: CAWSVFSGGEYF. DNA of the CDR3: TGTGCCTGGAGTGTATTCTCAGGGGGCGAGTACTTC.

The J gene is TRBJ1-1, the V gene TRBV7-6; D might be TRBD1 (5 bases). Germline lookup yields CDR1 SGHVS and CDR2 FNYEAQ. CDR3 length: 17 amino acids. V lost 1 base and J lost 3, with 18 bases in between. CDR3 protein: CASSLGQRGGSDTEAFF. DNA of the CDR3: TGTGCCAGCAGCTTAGGACAGCGAGGTGGCAGTGACACTGAAGCTTTCTTT.

The CDR3 sequence: CASSWGQGSPLYNEQFF. The CDR3 region has the DNA TGTGCCAGCAGCTGGGGGCAGGGAAGTCCTCTCTACAATGAGCAGTTCTTC. The chain couples TRBV5-4 to TRBJ2-1; D might be TRBD1 (6 bases). Germline-derived CDR1 and CDR2 are SGHNT and YYREEE (reference sequence). V dropped 3 bases and J dropped 3 bases, with 19 bases sitting between them. The CDR3 loop spans 17 amino acids.

The genes are TRBV10-3 and TRBJ2-1; 9 nucleotides align to TRBD2. Germline-derived CDR1 and CDR2 are ENHRY and SYGVKD. V lost 6 bases, J lost 0 bases, and 6 bases stayed unmatched. The CDR3 runs to 16 residues. The CDR3 DNA sequence: TGTGCCATCAGGGAGGGAGCGGGGGGCTCCTACAATGAGCAGTTCTTC. Translated: CAIREGAGGSYNEQFF.

This sequence joins TRBV5-4 and TRBJ1-2; D is unclear. The V end was cut by 4 bases, the J end by 0 bases, with 7 bases between. Germline CDR1 SGHNT, CDR2 YYREEE (reference sequence). The CDR3 loop spans 13 amino acids. CDR3 bases: TGTGCCAGCAGCCCCGGTGCTAACTATGGCTACACCTTC. It codes for CASSPGANYGYTF.

V usage is TRBV5-8 and J usage is TRBJ2-6; D possibly corresponds to TRBD2 (7 bases). This CDR3 contains 17 residues. Germline CDR1 reads SGHTS; CDR2 reads YDEGEE. The ends were cut back, 0 bases at V and 4 bases at J, with 14 bases in the middle. In nucleotides, the CDR3 is TGTGCCAGCAGCTTGGGGAGGGGGGGGAGCGGGGCCAACGTCCTGACTTTC. It yields the protein CASSLGRGGSGANVLTF.

The V gene is TRBV4-1, the J gene TRBJ1-5; D not resolved. Trimming took off 2 bases at V and 10 bases at J, with 15 bases between the two ends. The CDR3 has 14 amino acids. The germline V gene has CDR1 MGHRA and CDR2 YSYEKL. CDR3 DNA sequence: TGCGCCAGCAGCCAAACCAGGTTAGATCGACCCCAGCATTTT. Amino acids: CASSQTRLDRPQHF.

This chain connects TRBV28 to TRBJ2-3; D unclear. This CDR3 spans 14 amino acids. The V gene's germline CDR1 is MDHEN and CDR2 SYDVKM. V lost 8 bases and J lost 0, with 12 bases in between. The CDR3 region is CASGIQPSTDTQYF. As DNA, the CDR3 is TGTGCCAGCGGAATACAGCCTAGCACAGATACGCAGTATTTT.

CDR3 bases: TGTGCCATCAGTGACCCGCCTTCCGGGACAGGCATTTACACCTTC. The encoded protein is CAISDPPSGTGIYTF. V usage is TRBV10-3 and J usage is TRBJ1-2, with 8 bases fitting TRBD1. Germline assignment: CDR1 ENHRY and CDR2 SYGVKD. Trimming cost V 3 bases and J 11 bases; bases outside gene matches: 14. This CDR3 has 15 amino acids.

The rearrangement uses TRBV19 and TRBJ2-4, with 8 bases identical to TRBD1. From germline, CDR1 is LNHDA and CDR2 SQIVND (reference sequence). The CDR3 extends over 15 amino acids. After removal of 4 bases from V and 6 bases from J, the junction contained 8 bases not matched to a gene. DNA for the CDR3: TGTGCCAGTAGTACCCGGACAGGGCGGCCAAACATTCAGTACTTC. Its translation: CASSTRTGRPNIQYF.

This chain joins TRBV6-4 and TRBJ2-3; D remains unclear. V was clipped by 0 bases and J by 2 bases, with 9 bases between them. The CDR3 contains 15 residues. Germline V CDR1 and CDR2: MRHNA, SNTAGT. Written as DNA, the CDR3 is TGTGCCAGCAGTGACTCCCCTGAGCTCACAGATACGCAGTATTTT. It translates to CASSDSPELTDTQYF.

The V gene is TRBV5-1, the J gene TRBJ1-1, with a tentative D call TRBD1 (6 bases). CDR1 and CDR2 from the germline V gene are SGHRS and YFSETQ. The V and J ends lost 0 bases and 0 bases respectively, with 15 bases between them. There are 17 residues in the CDR3. DNA for the CDR3: TGCGCCAGCAGCTTGGCCCTAGGCACAGGGCTGAACACTGAAGCTTTCTTT. Translated: CASSLALGTGLNTEAFF.

This chain uses TRBV14 with TRBJ1-6; 7 nucleotides line up with TRBD1. V trimming: 3 bases; J trimming: 9 bases; junction bases outside the gene matches: 14. The germline CDR1 and CDR2 sequences are SGHDN and FVKESK. The CDR3 contains 17 residues. CDR3 amino acids: CASSQNPGQMAGSPLHF. The CDR3 coding sequence is TGTGCCAGCAGCCAGAACCCGGGACAGATGGCGGGTTCACCCCTCCACTTT.

The rearrangement joins TRBV7-3 to TRBJ1-6, with D uncertain. With 1 base removed from V and 7 bases from J, the gap between germline ends came to 5 bases. The germline CDR1 and CDR2 sequences are SGHTA and FQGTGA. The CDR3 loop spans 13 amino acids. The CDR3 region is CASSLKQNSPLHF. In DNA form, the CDR3 reads TGTGCCAGCAGCTTAAAACAAAATTCACCCCTCCACTTT. The variable domain in full, with the rest retrieved from reference TRBV7-3 and TRBJ1-6, is GAGVSQTPSNKVTEKGKYVELRCDPISGHTALYWYRQSLGQGPEFLIYFQGTGAADDSGLPNDRFFAVRPEGSVSTLKIQRTERGDSAVYLCASSLKQNSPLHFGNGTRLTVT.

This chain connects TRBV29-1 to TRBJ2-1; the match to TRBD2 covers 8 bases. The CDR3 totals 10 residues. Losses at the gene ends were 7 bases for V and 12 bases for J; bases not matched to a gene: 5. Germline-derived CDR1 and CDR2 are SQVTM and ANQGSEA. CDR3 sequence: CSALSGGQFF. CDR3 bases: TGCAGCGCCCTGAGCGGGGGGCAGTTCTTC.

The gene calls are TRBV3-1 (or the pseudogene TRBV3-2) and TRBJ2-3, with 7 bases that match TRBD2. The V and J ends lost 5 bases and 3 bases, in that order; junction bases with no gene match: 2. Germline V lookup: CDR1 LGHDT, CDR2 YNNKEL (reference sequence). The CDR3 has 13 amino acids. The CDR3, as DNA: TGTGCCAGCAGCGGGCGGGGGACAGATACGCAGTATTTT. This codes for CASSGRGTDTQYF.

The chain uses TRBV4-3 and TRBJ1-3; 7 bases line up with TRBD1. V dropped 1 base and J dropped 4; count of bases not matched to a gene: 10. Germline loops: CDR1 LGHNA, CDR2 YSLEER. This CDR3 has 17 amino acids. The CDR3 spells CASSQAGPGTAGNTIYF. CDR3 in DNA: TGCGCCAGCAGCCAAGCCGGCCCCGGGACAGCCGGAAACACCATATATTTT.

The rearrangement uses TRBV9 and TRBJ1-2; D perhaps matches TRBD1 (5 bases). The CDR3 spans 13 residues. The germline gives CDR1 SGDLS, CDR2 YYNGEE. V lost 0 bases and J 8 bases, leaving 11 bases between the germline ends. In DNA form, the CDR3 reads TGTGCCAGCAGCGTAGTCGAGACAGAGGGCTACACCTTC. Residues: CASSVVETEGYTF.

The chain combines TRBV9 with TRBJ2-3; D call uncertain. CDR1 and CDR2 from the germline V gene are SGDLS and YYNGEE. V lost 2 bases and J lost 2, with 9 bases in between. The CDR3 has 14 amino acids. The CDR3 spells CASSVRMHTDTQYF. CDR3 in DNA: TGTGCCAGCAGCGTGAGAATGCACACAGATACGCAGTATTTT.

This chain connects TRBV19 to TRBJ1-5; 7 nucleotides agree with TRBD1. V gave up 0 bases and J gave up 2 bases; unmatched junction bases: 4. This CDR3 has 16 residues. CDR1 LNHDA and CDR2 SQIVND come from the germline V gene (reference sequence). CDR3 DNA: TGTGCCAGTAGTATAGAAGACAGGGAGGGCAATCAGCCCCAGCATTTT. Its translation is CASSIEDREGNQPQHF.

At least ten counts were recorded for this clone. The V and J genes are TRBV4-2 and TRBJ1-2, with 7 nucleotides matching TRBD1. J lost 2 bases, V lost 4 bases, and 7 bases had no gene match. The CDR3 has 15 residues. Germline CDR1 LGHNA, CDR2 YNFKEQ. The CDR3 region is CASSPFTGDNYGYTF. The CDR3 coding sequence is TGTGCCAGCAGCCCGTTCACAGGGGACAACTATGGCTACACCTTC.

The chain couples TRBV11-1 to TRBJ2-3; 10 bases align to TRBD1. Trimming took 3 bases from V and 3 from J; bases not matched to a gene: 6. There are 16 residues in the CDR3. In germline, CDR1 is SGHAT, CDR2 FQDESV (reference sequence). The CDR3 sequence is CASSFRGQGLTDTQYF. The CDR3 nucleotides read TGTGCCAGCAGCTTTCGGGGACAGGGGTTGACAGATACGCAGTATTTT. The full variable domain, completed using reference TRBV11-1 and TRBJ2-3, is EAEVAQSPRYKITEKSQAVAFWCDPISGHATLYWYRQILGQGPELLVQFQDESVVDDSQLPKDRFSAERLKGVDSTLKIQPAELGDSAMYLCASSFRGQGLTDTQYFGPGTRLTVL.